The clone carrying this TCR beta chain was seen repeatedly, ten times or more. The TCR beta CDR3 regions underwent amplification using RNA transcripts as the source. HTBI primers were employed in a first-round RT-PCR of the TCR CDR3. A single record per CDR3 protein comes from TCRdb applying MiXCR to the multiplex PCR reads. The table includes 450,000 to 600,000 distinct CDR3 sequences, 13% to 15% detected once. Unmatched junction bases numbered 15, after V lost 6 bases and J lost 8 bases. The CDR3 is made up of 16 amino acids. Germline V gene data show CDR1 as SNHLY and CDR2 as FYNNEI. This entry is derived from a study of T cells in Graves' hyperthyroidism and ophthalmopathy. More than 8.5 ml of fresh peripheral blood supplied the PBMCs.

The chain is built from TRBV2 and TRBJ2-1; 8 bases are shared with TRBD1. Specimen: blood. The sequence was collected from a woman in her 40s with Graves' hyperthyroidism. The CDR3 reads CASRRTGLGSWDEQFF. The CDR3 region has the DNA TGTGCCAGCAGACGGACAGGGTTAGGCTCCTGGGATGAGCAGTTCTTC.